This T cell receptor (beta chain) came from a study of blood T cell repertoires in COVID-19. Study-level information: Donors in the United States, Italy and Spain gave samples during acute or convalescent COVID-19. PBMCs, B-cell-depleted T cells, or T cells provided the cDNA or gDNA that made up the material.

The CDR3 totals 14 residues. The authors' processing: How many nucleated cells were present was estimated from reference gene primer amplification. Libraries were prepared by immunoSEQ multiplex PCR; TCRdb keeps only in-frame clonotypes and omits some of them. V, J and clone size were drawn from that table, and D and trimming were deduced from the DNA. The sample shows some 120,000 clones, roughly 70% of them seen only once. This receptor was obtained from a human donor with acute or convalescent COVID-19. The donor label of this sample is uncertain. This chain links TRBV21-1 with TRBJ2-5; the table names TRBD2, a call not compared with the DNA. TRBV21-1 constitutes a pseudogene. The specimen was peripheral blood. CDR3 sequence (DNA): TGTGCCAGCAGCAAAAGTTATAGCGGGGAGACCCAGTACTTC. This translates into CASSKSYSGETQYF.